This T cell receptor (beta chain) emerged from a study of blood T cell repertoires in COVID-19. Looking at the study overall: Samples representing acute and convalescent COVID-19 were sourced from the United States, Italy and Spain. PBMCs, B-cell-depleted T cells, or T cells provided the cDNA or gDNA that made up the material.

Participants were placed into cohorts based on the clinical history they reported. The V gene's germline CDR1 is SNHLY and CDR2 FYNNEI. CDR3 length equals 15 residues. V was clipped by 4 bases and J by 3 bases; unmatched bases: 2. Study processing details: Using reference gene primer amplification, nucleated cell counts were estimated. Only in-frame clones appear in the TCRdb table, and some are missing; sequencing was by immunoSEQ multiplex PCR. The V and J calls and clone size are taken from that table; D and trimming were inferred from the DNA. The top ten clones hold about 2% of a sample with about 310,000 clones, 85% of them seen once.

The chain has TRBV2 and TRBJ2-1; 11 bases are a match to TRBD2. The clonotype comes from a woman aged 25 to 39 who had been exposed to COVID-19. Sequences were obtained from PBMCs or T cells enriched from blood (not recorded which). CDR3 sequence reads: CASSASGRIYNEQFF. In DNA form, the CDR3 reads TGTGCCAGCAGTGCTAGCGGGAGGATCTACAATGAGCAGTTCTTC.